Below, 4 T cell receptor beta chains from the same sample are listed, as sequenced in a study of T cell repertoires in cytomegalovirus infection (dated by TCRdb to between 2018 and 2020). TCRdb lists the instrument as Illumina HiSeq 1500. Starting from the raw public reads, TCRdb applied fastp trimming at Q25, assembled clones with MiXCR and retained in-frame beta chains. Rows with one shared CDR3 protein collapse into an entry with the most common genes and DNA. The sample data list under 250,000 distinct CDR3 sequences, and 9% to 15% of these were observed just once. The top ten hold about 1.5% of the sample. The sequenced material came from PBMCs. The receptor source for this set is a human donor in good health (CMV status not recorded). Some clones in this sample may be carry-over from other donors' samples.

The chain is built from TRBV19 and TRBJ1-2, with 7 nucleotides matching TRBD1. V gave up 0 bases and J gave up 7 bases; unmatched junction bases: 17. The CDR3 sequence is 18 residues long. Germline CDR1 reads LNHDA; CDR2 reads SQIVND (reference sequence). CDR3 region: CASSIEALTWPGGTGYTF. CDR3 nucleotides: TGTGCCAGTAGTATAGAAGCCCTAACCTGGCCAGGGGGGACTGGCTACACCTTC.

This clonotype was detected many times. V gene TRBV5-1 combines with J gene TRBJ2-3, with 7 bases matching TRBD2. The CDR3 length is 14 residues. V trimming: 8 bases; J trimming: 0 bases; junction bases outside the gene matches: 6. The germline CDR1 and CDR2 sequences are SGHRS and YFSETQ. CDR3 region: CASLAGPSTDTQYF. The DNA of the CDR3 is TGCGCCAGTTTAGCGGGCCCCAGCACAGATACGCAGTATTTT.

The rearrangement joins TRBV19 to TRBJ2-6; maybe TRBD2 (5 bases). The CDR3 contains 17 residues. Looked up from germline, CDR1 is LNHDA and CDR2 is SQIVND (reference sequence). V was cut by 3 bases and J by 0 bases, with 12 bases left in between. CDR3 region: CASSIRIEGSGANVLTF. DNA of the CDR3: TGTGCCAGTAGTATTAGGATCGAGGGCTCTGGGGCCAACGTCCTGACTTTC.

Many counts were recorded for this clonotype. The chain joins TRBV12-3 or TRBV12-4 to TRBJ2-4; the match to TRBD1 covers 8 bases. The CDR3 covers 13 residues. V lost 8 bases, J lost 3 bases, and 3 bases stayed unmatched. Here the CDR3 DNA reads TGTGCCAGCGCAACAGGGGGCAAAAACATTCAGTACTTC. Translation: CASATGGKNIQYF.